This T cell receptor (beta chain) was profiled in a study of blood T cells in healthy people across ages. Using a J-beta primer mix together with a sample-barcoded 5' primer, a second PCR was run for roughly 7 to 12 cycles. TCRdb ran MiXCR on the 5' RACE reads and lists one entry per CDR3 protein. Found here are 500,000 to 600,000 distinct CDR3 sequences, 25% to 30% of them singletons; the top ten hold 18%. V gave up 5 bases and J gave up 5 bases; unmatched junction bases: 8. The CDR3 length is 14 residues. Germline lookup yields CDR1 SGHVS and CDR2 FQNEAQ. General study points: PBMCs left unsorted prevented a conclusive naive versus antigen-experienced comparison. Nothing was known about donor CMV status, and this possibly confounded expanded clonotype changes.

As for this clonotype: The target antigen is unknown.

This clonotype was sampled from an older woman in good health. The source material was blood. The rearrangement links TRBV7-8 to TRBJ2-5, with 7 nucleotides matching TRBD2. The CDR3 spells CASSPSGKAETQYF. The CDR3 DNA sequence: TGTGCCAGCAGCCCCAGCGGGAAGGCGGAGACCCAGTACTTC.